Given below is one T cell receptor (beta chain) in context. The target antigen is unknown. Read data end 3 residues before the CDR3 end; the end is taken from the germline J gene. The data were obtained in a study of T cells in women clearing cervical HPV infection. Study-level background: Case blood drawn at lesion detection; control blood after infection cleared. Broader study findings: CIN3+ cases had significantly higher TCR richness than controls; evenness did not differ.

Dot-blot hybridization genotyped cervical HPV amplified with MY09/MY11 PCR. The germline CDR1 and CDR2 sequences are SGHTA and FQGNSA. The CDR3 consists of 13 residues. Trimming pared 2 bases from V and 2 bases from J, leaving 7 bases between. TCR beta CDR3 amplified by multiplex PCR from about 1200 ng genomic DNA. Libraries were prepared by immunoSEQ multiplex PCR; TCRdb keeps only in-frame clonotypes and omits some of them. With around 31,000 clones in the sample, the ten largest clones hold more than 4%. This chain links TRBV7-2 with TRBJ2-7; tentatively, D is TRBD1 or TRBD2 (5 bases each). Sequencing was performed on blood buffy coat. The receptor's source is a woman between 18 and 75 years old with a cervical HPV16 infection that either progressed to CIN3+ or cleared (not recorded which). The chain's CDR3 is CASSLQGAYEQYF. The CDR3 DNA, read in part, is TGTGCCAGCAGCTTACAGGGAGCCTACGAG.